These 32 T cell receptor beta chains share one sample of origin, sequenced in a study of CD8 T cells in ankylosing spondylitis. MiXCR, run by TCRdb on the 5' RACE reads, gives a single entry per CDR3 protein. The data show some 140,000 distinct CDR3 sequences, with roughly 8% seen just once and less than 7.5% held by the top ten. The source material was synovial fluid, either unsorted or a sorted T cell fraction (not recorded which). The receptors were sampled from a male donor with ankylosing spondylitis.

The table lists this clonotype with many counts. CDR3 in DNA: TGTGCCAGCAGCTTAGAGAGGGGACAGGGTCTCGTTCAGTATTTT. It is translated as CASSLERGQGLVQYF. The rearrangement links TRBV11-2 to TRBJ2-3; 9 nucleotides line up with TRBD1. This CDR3 is built from 15 residues. V trimming: 0 bases; J trimming: 12 bases; junction bases outside the gene matches: 10. Germline assignment: CDR1 SGHAT and CDR2 FQNNGV. The full variable domain, its missing parts supplied by reference TRBV11-2 and TRBJ2-3, is EAGVAQSPRYKIIEKRQSVAFWCNPISGHATLYWYQQILGQGPKLLIQFQNNGVVDDSQLPKDRFSAERLKGVDSTLKIQPAKLEDSAVYLCASSLERGQGLVQYFGPGTRLTVL.

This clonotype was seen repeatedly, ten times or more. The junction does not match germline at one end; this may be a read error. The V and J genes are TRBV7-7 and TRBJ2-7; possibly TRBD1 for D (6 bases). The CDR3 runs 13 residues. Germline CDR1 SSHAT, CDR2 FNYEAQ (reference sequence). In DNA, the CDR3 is TGTGCTAGCAGCCAACATGAAGGGGGCGAGCAGTACTTC. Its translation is CASSQHEGGEQYF. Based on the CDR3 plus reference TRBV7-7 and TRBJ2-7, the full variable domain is GAGVSQSPRYKVTKRGQDVTLRCDPISSHATLYWYQQALGQGPEFLTYFNYEAQPDKSGLPSDRFSAERPEGSISTLTIQRTEQRDSAMYRCASSQHEGGEQYFGPGTRLTVT.

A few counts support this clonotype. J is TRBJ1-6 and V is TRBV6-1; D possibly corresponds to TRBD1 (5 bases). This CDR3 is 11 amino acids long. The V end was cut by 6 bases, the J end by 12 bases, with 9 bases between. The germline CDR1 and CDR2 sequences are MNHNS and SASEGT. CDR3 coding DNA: TGTGCCAGCAGCGCGAGGGGACCCCTCCACTTT. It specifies CASSARGPLHF.

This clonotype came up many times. The CDR3 nucleotides read TGCAGTGCGAACAGACCGGCTAACTATGGCTACACCTTC. It translates to CSANRPANYGYTF. The chain employs TRBV20-1 and TRBJ1-2; D remains ambiguous. Per germline, CDR1 DFQATT and CDR2 SNEGSKA (reference sequence). This CDR3 spans 13 amino acids. Between the trimmed V and J ends, which lost 6 bases and 0 bases, there was a span of 11 bases.

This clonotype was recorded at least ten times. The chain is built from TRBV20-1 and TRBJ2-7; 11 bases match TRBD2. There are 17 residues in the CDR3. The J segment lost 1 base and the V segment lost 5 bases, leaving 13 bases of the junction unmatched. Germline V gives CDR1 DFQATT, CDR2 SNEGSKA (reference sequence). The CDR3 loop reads CSAGRSLAGAYSYEQYF. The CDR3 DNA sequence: TGCAGTGCTGGGCGGTCACTAGCGGGAGCGTATTCCTACGAGCAGTACTTC.

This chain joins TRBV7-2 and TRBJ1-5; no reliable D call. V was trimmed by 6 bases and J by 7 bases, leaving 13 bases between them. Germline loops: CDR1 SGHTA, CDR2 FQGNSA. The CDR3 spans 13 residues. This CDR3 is CASRGKDSQPQHF. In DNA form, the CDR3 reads TGTGCCAGCAGGGGGAAGGATAGCCAGCCCCAGCATTTT.

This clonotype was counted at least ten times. The CDR3 sequence: CASSEEPWSNEQFF. The CDR3 nucleotides are TGTGCCAGCAGTGAAGAACCGTGGAGCAATGAGCAGTTCTTC. The chain is built from TRBV6-1 and TRBJ2-1; D gene unclear. There are 14 residues in the CDR3. CDR1 and CDR2 (germline): MNHNS, SASEGT. V lost 1 base to trimming and J lost 6 bases, with 10 bases between them.

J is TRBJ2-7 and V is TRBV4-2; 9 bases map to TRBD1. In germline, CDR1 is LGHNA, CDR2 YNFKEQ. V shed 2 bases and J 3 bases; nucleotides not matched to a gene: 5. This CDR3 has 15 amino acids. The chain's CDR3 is CASSQRQGGIYEQYF. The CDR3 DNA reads TGTGCCAGCAGCCAACGACAGGGGGGTATCTACGAGCAGTACTTC.

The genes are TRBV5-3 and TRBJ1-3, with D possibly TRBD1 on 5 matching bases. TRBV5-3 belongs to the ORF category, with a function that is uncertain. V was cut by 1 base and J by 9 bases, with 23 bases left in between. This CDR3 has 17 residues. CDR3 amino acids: CARSLIRGYYPGGTIYF. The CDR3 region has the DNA TGTGCCAGAAGCTTGATTCGAGGATATTACCCTGGGGGCACCATATATTTT.

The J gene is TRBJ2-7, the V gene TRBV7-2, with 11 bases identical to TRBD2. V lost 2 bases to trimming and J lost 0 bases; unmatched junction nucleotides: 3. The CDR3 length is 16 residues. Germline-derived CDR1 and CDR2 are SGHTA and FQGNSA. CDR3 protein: CASSLLAGGYSYEQYF. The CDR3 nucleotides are TGTGCCAGCAGCTTACTAGCGGGGGGATACTCCTACGAGCAGTACTTC.

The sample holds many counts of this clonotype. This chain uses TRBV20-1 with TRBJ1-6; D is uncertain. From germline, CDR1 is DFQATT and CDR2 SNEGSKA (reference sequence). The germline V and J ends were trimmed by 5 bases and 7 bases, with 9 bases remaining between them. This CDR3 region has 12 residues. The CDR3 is CSAGGGNSPLHF. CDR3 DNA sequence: TGCAGTGCTGGAGGAGGGAATTCACCCCTCCACTTT.

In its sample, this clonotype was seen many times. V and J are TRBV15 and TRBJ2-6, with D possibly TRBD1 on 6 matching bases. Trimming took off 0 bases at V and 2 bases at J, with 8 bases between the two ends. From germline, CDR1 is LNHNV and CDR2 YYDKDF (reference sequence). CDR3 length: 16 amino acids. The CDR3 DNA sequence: TGTGCCACCAGCAGAGATCAGGGGACTGGGGCCAACGTCCTGACTTTC. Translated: CATSRDQGTGANVLTF.

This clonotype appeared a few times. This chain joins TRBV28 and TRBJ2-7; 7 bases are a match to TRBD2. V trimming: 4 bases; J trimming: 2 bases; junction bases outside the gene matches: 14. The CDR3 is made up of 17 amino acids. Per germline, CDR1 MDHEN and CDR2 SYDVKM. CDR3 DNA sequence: TGTGCCAGCAGTTATCCGATTTCGACCGGGACTACCTACGAGCAGTACTTC. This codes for CASSYPISTGTTYEQYF. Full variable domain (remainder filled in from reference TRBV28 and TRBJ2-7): DVKVTQSSRYLVKRTGEKVFLECVQDMDHENMFWYRQDPGLGLRLIYFSYDVKMKEKGDIPEGYSVSREKKERFSLILESASTNQTSMYLCASSYPISTGTTYEQYFGPGTRLTVT.

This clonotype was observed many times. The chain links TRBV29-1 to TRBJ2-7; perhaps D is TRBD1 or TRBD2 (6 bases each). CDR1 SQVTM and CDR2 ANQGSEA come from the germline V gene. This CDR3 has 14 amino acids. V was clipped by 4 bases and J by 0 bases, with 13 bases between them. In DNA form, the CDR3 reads TGCAGCGTTGGGGGGGCAGGGAACTCCTACGAGCAGTACTTC. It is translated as CSVGGAGNSYEQYF.

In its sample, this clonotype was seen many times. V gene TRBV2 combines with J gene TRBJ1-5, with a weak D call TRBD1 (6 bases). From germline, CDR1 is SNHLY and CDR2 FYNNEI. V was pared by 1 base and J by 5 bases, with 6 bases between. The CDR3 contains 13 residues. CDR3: CASSEGGHQPQHF. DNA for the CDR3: TGTGCCAGCAGTGAAGGGGGGCATCAGCCCCAGCATTTT. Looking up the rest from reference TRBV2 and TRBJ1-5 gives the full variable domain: EPEVTQTPSHQVTQMGQEVILRCVPISNHLYFYWYRQILGQKVEFLVSFYNNEISEKSEIFDDQFSVERPDGSNFTLKIRSTKLEDSAMYFCASSEGGHQPQHFGDGTRLSIL.

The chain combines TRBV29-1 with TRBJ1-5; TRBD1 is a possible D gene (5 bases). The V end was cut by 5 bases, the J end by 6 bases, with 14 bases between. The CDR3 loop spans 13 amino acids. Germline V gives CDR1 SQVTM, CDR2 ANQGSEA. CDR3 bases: TGCAGCGTTTGGGCCGGGGGTGGTCAGCCCCAGCATTTT. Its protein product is CSVWAGGGQPQHF.

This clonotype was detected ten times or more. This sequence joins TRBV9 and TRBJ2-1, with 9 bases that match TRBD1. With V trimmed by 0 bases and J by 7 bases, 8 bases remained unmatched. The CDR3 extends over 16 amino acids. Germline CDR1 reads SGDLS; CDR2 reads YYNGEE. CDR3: CASSVGTGTGLNEQFF. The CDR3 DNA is TGTGCCAGCAGCGTAGGGACTGGGACAGGGTTGAATGAGCAGTTCTTC.

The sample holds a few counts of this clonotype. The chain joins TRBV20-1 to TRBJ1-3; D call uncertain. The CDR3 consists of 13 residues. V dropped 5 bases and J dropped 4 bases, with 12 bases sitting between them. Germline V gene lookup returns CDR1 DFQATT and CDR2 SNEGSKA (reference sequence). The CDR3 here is CSAHDYRGNTIYF. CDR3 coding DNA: TGCAGTGCTCACGATTACAGAGGAAACACCATATATTTT.

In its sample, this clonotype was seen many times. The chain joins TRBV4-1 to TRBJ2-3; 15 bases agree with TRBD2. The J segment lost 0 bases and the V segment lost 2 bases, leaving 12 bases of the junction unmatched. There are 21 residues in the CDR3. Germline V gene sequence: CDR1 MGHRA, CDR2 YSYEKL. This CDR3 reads CASSQYTRGLAGGPSTDTQYF. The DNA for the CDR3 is TGCGCCAGCAGCCAATATACCCGGGGACTAGCGGGGGGACCTAGCACAGATACGCAGTATTTT.

The CDR3 DNA sequence: TGTGCCAGCGCATCCCCAGGGGAAAATCAGCCCCAGCATTTT. Translated, it gives CASASPGENQPQHF. V is TRBV28 and J is TRBJ1-5; D may be TRBD1 (6 bases). Between the trimmed V and J ends, which lost 8 bases and 4 bases, there was a span of 15 bases. CDR1 is MDHEN and CDR2 is SYDVKM in the germline V gene. CDR3 length: 14 residues.

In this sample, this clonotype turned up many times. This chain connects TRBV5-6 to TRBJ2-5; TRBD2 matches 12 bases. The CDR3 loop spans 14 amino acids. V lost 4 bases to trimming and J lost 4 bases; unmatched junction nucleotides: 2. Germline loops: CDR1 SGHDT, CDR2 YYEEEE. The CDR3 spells CASSTGLAGETQYF. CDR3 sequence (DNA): TGTGCCAGCAGCACGGGACTAGCGGGAGAGACCCAGTACTTC.

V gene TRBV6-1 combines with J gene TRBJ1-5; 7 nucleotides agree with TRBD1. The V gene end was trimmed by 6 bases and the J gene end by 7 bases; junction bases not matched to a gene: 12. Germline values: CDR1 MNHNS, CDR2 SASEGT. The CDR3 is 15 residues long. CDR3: CASRWGQLISQPQHF. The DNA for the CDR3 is TGTGCCAGCAGATGGGGACAGTTAATCTCCCAGCCCCAGCATTTT.

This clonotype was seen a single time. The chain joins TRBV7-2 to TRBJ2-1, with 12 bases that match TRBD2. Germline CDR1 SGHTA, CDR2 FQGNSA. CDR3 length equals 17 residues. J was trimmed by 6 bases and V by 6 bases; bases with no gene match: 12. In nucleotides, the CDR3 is TGTGCCAGCAGGGCTCGGACTAGCGGGGTGGGGGGCAATGAGCAGTTCTTC. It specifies CASRARTSGVGGNEQFF.

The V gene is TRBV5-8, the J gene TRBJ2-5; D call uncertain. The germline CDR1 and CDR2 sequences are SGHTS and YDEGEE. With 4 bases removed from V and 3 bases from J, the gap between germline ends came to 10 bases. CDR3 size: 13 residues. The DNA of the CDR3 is TGTGCCAGCAGCGTCCGGGTCAAAGAGACCCAGTACTTC. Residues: CASSVRVKETQYF.

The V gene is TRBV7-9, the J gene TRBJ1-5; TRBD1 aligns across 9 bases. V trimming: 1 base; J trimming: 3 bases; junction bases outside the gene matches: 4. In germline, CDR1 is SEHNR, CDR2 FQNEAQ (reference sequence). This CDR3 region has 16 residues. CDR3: CASSLVGDRDNQPQHF. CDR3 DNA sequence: TGTGCCAGCAGCTTAGTTGGGGACAGGGACAATCAGCCCCAGCATTTT.

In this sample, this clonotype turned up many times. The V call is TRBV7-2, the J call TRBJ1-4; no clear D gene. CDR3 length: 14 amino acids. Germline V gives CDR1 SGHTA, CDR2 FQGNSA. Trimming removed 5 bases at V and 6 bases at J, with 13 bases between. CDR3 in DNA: TGTGCCAGCAGCAAAGGACGGTGGGATGAAAAACTGTTTTTT. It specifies CASSKGRWDEKLFF.

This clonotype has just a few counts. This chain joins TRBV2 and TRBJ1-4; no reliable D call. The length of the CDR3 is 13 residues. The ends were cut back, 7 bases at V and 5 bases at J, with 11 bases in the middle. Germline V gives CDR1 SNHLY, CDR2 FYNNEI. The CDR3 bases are TGTGCCAGCACTAGGACGGCGAATGAAAAACTGTTTTTT. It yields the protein CASTRTANEKLFF.

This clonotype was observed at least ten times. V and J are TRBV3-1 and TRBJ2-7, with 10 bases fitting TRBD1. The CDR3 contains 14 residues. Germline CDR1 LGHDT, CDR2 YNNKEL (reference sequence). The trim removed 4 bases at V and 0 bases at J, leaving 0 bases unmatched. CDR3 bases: TGTGCCAGCAGCCGGACAGGGGGCTCCTACGAGCAGTACTTC. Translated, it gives CASSRTGGSYEQYF.

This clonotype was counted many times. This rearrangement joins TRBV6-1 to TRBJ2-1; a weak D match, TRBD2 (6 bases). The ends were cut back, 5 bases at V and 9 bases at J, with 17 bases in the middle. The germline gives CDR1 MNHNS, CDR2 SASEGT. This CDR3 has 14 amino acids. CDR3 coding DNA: TGTGCCAGCAGTATCCGGGACTCTAACAGTGAGCAGTTCTTC. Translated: CASSIRDSNSEQFF.

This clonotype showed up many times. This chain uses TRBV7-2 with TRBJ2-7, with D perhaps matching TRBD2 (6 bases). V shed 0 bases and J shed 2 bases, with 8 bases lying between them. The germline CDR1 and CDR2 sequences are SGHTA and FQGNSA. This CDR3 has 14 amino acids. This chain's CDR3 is CASSLAAGTYEQYF. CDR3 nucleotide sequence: TGTGCCAGCAGCTTAGCAGCGGGTACCTACGAGCAGTACTTC. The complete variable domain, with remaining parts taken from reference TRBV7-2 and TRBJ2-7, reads GAGVSQSPSNKVTEKGKDVELRCDPISGHTALYWYRQSLGQGLEFLIYFQGNSAPDKSGLPSDRFSAERTGGSVSTLTIQRTQQEDSAVYLCASSLAAGTYEQYFGPGTRLTVT.

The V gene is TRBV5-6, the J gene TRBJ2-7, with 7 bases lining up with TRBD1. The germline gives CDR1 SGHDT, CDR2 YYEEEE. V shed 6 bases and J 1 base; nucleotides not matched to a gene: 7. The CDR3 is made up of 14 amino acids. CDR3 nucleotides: TGTGCCAGCACCCGACAGGGTCTGTCCTACGAGCAGTACTTC. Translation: CASTRQGLSYEQYF.

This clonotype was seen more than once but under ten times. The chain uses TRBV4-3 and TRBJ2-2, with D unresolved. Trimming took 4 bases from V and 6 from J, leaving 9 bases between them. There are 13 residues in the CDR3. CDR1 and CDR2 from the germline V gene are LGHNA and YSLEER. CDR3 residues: CASSPRISGELFF. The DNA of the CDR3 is TGCGCCAGCAGCCCCCGGATCTCCGGGGAGCTGTTTTTT.